This T cell receptor (beta chain) was identified during a study of a mutant IDH1 vaccine in newly diagnosed glioma. About this clone itself: The antigen is not known.

Time point meaning: week 23, last vaccination. Mutant IDH1 20-mer peptide, at 300 ug, made up each vaccine dose, with topical imiquimod. Sequencing used immunoSEQ multiplex PCR; TCRdb keeps in-frame clones, though not all of them. The sample includes approximately 67,000 clones, 84% of them seen just once. The clonotype was recovered from a man between 18 and 29 years old with glioma. This material consisted of PBMCs, taken from a glioma patient whose treatment included an IDH1 peptide vaccine.

DNA of the CDR3: TGTGCCAGCAGCCTCCAGGGACAGGGTACGACTGAAGCTTTCTTT. Its translation is CASSLQGQGTTEAFF. The V call is TRBV9, the J call TRBJ1-1; 9 nucleotides match TRBD1. V gave up 4 bases and J gave up 5 bases; unmatched junction bases: 9. Germline CDR1 and CDR2: SGDLS and YYNGEE. The CDR3 is 15 amino acids.